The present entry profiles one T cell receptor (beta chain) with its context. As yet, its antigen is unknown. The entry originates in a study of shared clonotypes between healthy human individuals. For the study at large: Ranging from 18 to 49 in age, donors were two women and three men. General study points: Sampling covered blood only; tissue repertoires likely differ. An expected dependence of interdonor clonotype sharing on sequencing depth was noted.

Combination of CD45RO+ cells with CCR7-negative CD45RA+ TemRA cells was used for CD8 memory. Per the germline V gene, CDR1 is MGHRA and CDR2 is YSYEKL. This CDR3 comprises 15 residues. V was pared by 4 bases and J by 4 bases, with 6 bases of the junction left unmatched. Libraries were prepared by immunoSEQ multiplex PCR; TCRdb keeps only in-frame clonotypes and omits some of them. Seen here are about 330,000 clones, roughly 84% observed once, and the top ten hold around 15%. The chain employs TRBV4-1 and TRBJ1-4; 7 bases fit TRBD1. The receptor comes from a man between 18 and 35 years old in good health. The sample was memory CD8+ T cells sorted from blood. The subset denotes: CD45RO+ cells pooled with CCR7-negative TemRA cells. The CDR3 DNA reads TGCGCCAGCAGCCCAGGACAGGTGATTAATGAAAAACTGTTTTTT. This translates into CASSPGQVINEKLFF.